This T cell receptor beta chain stems from a study of T cells in Graves' hyperthyroidism and ophthalmopathy. Study outcomes and limitations: Most expanded thyroid clonotypes above 0.001 recurred in blood.

V lost 11 bases to trimming and J lost 3 bases, with 16 bases between them. The CDR3 is 14 residues long. Germline V gene sequence: CDR1 ENHRY, CDR2 SYGVKD. Template material for amplifying TCR beta CDR3 regions consisted of RNA transcripts. When the TCR CDR3 underwent first-round RT-PCR, the HTBI primer set was used. TCRdb re-called the multiplex PCR reads through MiXCR, storing one row per CDR3 protein. Altogether about 380,000 distinct CDR3 sequences are present, 15% to 20% being singletons, with the ten largest covering 40%. This clonotype was recorded many times. The antigen is unknown. The J gene is TRBJ2-2, the V gene TRBV10-3; D gene uncertain. This TCR came from a man aged 18 to 30 with Graves' ophthalmopathy. Material for sequencing was blood. CDR3: CASKGNGHTGELFF. DNA of the CDR3: TGTGCCTCCAAAGGGAACGGACACACCGGGGAGCTGTTTTTT.